This TCR beta chain originates from a study of regulatory T cells in long-lasting Graves disease. Construction of TCR beta libraries relied on iRepertoire HTBI primers and on Arm-PCR targeting CDR3 regions. TCRdb reprocessed the multiplex PCR reads via MiXCR and lists one record per CDR3 protein. The data contain around 500,000 distinct CDR3 sequences, less than 25% of them singletons. This clonotype was seen ten or more times. Regarding time point: persistent/refractory GD, antithyroid drugs over 5 years with positive TRAb. RNA isolated from PBMCs was used to make the TCR library. This CDR3 has 13 amino acids. Trimming cost V 6 bases and J 2 bases, with 10 bases left between them. Looked up from germline, CDR1 is MNHEY and CDR2 is SMNVEV (reference sequence).

J is TRBJ1-2 and V is TRBV27, with D possibly TRBD1 on 6 matching bases. The sample consisted of peripheral blood mononuclear cells (PBMCs), taken when the disease was refractory, from a patient treated with antithyroid drugs. The receptor was isolated from a female donor with Graves disease. CDR3 sequence reads: CASSQGGNYGYTF. The CDR3 region has the DNA TGTGCCAGCAGCCAAGGGGGAAACTATGGCTACACCTTC.